The 17 T cell receptor beta chains given below trace back to one sample, sequenced in a study of blood T cell repertoires in COVID-19. Only in-frame clones appear in the TCRdb table, and some are missing; sequencing was by immunoSEQ multiplex PCR. This repertoire shows over 200,000 clones, roughly 85% found once; its top ten account for under 3%. The sample was peripheral blood. The receptor source for this set is a woman in her 70s with active or convalescent COVID-19.

The V and J genes are TRBV18 and TRBJ2-7; D gene unclear. Germline CDR1 and CDR2: KGHSH and LQKENI. The CDR3 covers 13 residues. Trimming removed 2 bases from V and 7 bases from J, with 12 bases in between. CDR3 protein: CASSPMVSREQYF. The CDR3 coding sequence is TGTGCCAGCTCACCAATGGTGTCCAGGGAGCAGTACTTC.

The rearrangement joins TRBV24-1 to TRBJ2-7; D is unclear. The CDR3 has 13 amino acids. V lost 5 bases to trimming and J lost 4 bases, with 11 bases between them. CDR1 KGHDR and CDR2 SFDVKD come from the germline V gene. The CDR3 protein is CATSGSPNYEQYF. CDR3 sequence (DNA): TGTGCCACCAGTGGAAGCCCGAATTACGAGCAGTACTTC.

V is TRBV7-3 and J is TRBJ2-4; D possibly corresponds to TRBD2 (6 bases). The CDR3 extends over 15 amino acids. Trimming cost V 1 base and J 4 bases, with 11 bases left between them. CDR1 is SGHTA, CDR2 FQGTGA, per germline. The CDR3 region has the DNA TGTGCCAGCAGCTTAAATGGGGGGAGGAAAAACATTCAGTACTTC. The encoded protein is CASSLNGGRKNIQYF.

This chain joins TRBV7-3 and TRBJ2-2, with a weak D call TRBD2 (6 bases). This CDR3 comprises 14 residues. The germline CDR1 and CDR2 sequences are SGHTA and FQGTGA. Trimming removed 8 bases at V and 0 bases at J, with 10 bases between. The chain's CDR3 is CASAPGANTGELFF. The CDR3 DNA sequence: TGTGCCAGCGCCCCGGGGGCGAACACCGGGGAGCTGTTTTTT.

The chain has TRBV3-1 (or the pseudogene TRBV3-2) and TRBJ2-5, with 10 bases fitting TRBD2. V gave up 8 bases and J gave up 4 bases; unmatched junction bases: 13. The CDR3 is 16 residues long. Germline V gene lookup returns CDR1 LGHDT and CDR2 YNNKEL (reference sequence). The CDR3 protein is CASLASGGHGGETQYF. In DNA form, the CDR3 reads TGTGCCAGCTTGGCTAGCGGGGGCCACGGGGGAGAGACCCAGTACTTC.

J is TRBJ2-3 and V is TRBV5-4; TRBD2 is a possible D gene (7 bases). The V end lost 4 bases, the J end lost 5 bases, and 17 bases lay between the germline ends. From germline, CDR1 is SGHNT and CDR2 YYREEE (reference sequence). The CDR3 totals 15 residues. The CDR3 here is CASSADGGRVDTQYF. CDR3 in DNA: TGTGCCAGCAGCGCCGACGGGGGGCGAGTAGATACGCAGTATTTT.

This clone turned up a few times. The chain carries TRBV9 and TRBJ1-6; the D gene is possibly TRBD1 (6 bases). Trimming pared 3 bases from V and 7 bases from J, leaving 11 bases between. Germline assignment: CDR1 SGDLS and CDR2 YYNGEE. The CDR3 is made up of 14 amino acids. CDR3 DNA: TGTGCCAGCAGCGATGGACAGCCAAATTCACCCCTCCACTTT. Residues: CASSDGQPNSPLHF.

The chain uses TRBV3-1 (or the pseudogene TRBV3-2) and TRBJ1-3, with a possible D match to TRBD1 (5 bases). With 0 bases removed from V and 0 bases from J, the gap between germline ends came to 18 bases. Germline V gene lookup returns CDR1 LGHDT and CDR2 YNNKEL (reference sequence). This CDR3 comprises 19 residues. CDR3 sequence: CASSQEWGVPLDSGNTIYF. The CDR3 region has the DNA TGTGCCAGCAGCCAAGAGTGGGGGGTTCCTTTAGACTCTGGAAACACCATATATTTT.

CDR3 in amino acids: CASSPRRATYEQYF. The CDR3 DNA reads as TGTGCCAGCTCACCACGCAGGGCGACCTACGAGCAGTACTTC. The chain uses TRBV18 and TRBJ2-7, with a weak D call TRBD1 (5 bases). The CDR3 extends over 14 amino acids. CDR1 is KGHSH, CDR2 LQKENI, per germline. V lost 1 base to trimming and J lost 2 bases, with 9 bases between them. The full variable domain, its missing parts supplied by reference TRBV18 and TRBJ2-7, is NAGVMQNPRHLVRRRGQEARLRCSPMKGHSHVYWYRQLPEEGLKFMVYLQKENIIDESGMPKERFSAEFPKEGPSILRIQQVVRGDSAAYFCASSPRRATYEQYFGPGTRLTVT.

The V call is TRBV24-1, the J call TRBJ2-3; a weak D match, TRBD1 (6 bases). Germline V gives CDR1 KGHDR, CDR2 SFDVKD. The V end lost 4 bases, the J end lost 5 bases, and 9 bases lay between the germline ends. This CDR3 has 13 residues. The CDR3 here is CATSEGAEDTQYF. The CDR3 bases are TGTGCCACCAGTGAGGGGGCTGAAGATACGCAGTATTTT.

This sequence joins TRBV19 and TRBJ1-2; possibly TRBD1 for D (5 bases). The CDR3 runs 13 residues. The ends were cut back, 0 bases at V and 8 bases at J, with 10 bases in the middle. Germline V CDR1 and CDR2: LNHDA, SQIVND (reference sequence). The CDR3 here is CASSIDIGGGYTF. CDR3 bases: TGTGCCAGTAGTATAGATATCGGGGGAGGCTACACCTTC.

V usage is TRBV11-2 and J usage is TRBJ2-1; 13 bases align to TRBD2. Germline CDR1 reads SGHAT; CDR2 reads FQNNGV. The ends lost 3 bases at V and 12 bases at J; junction bases unmatched: 5. The CDR3 loop spans 14 amino acids. In nucleotides, the CDR3 is TGTGCCAGCAGCTTGGGACTAGCGGGATATGGGCAGTTCTTC. Its protein product is CASSLGLAGYGQFF.

This chain connects TRBV7-2 to TRBJ2-1, with D tentatively TRBD2 (5 bases). The CDR3 sequence is 15 residues long. The V and J ends lost 0 bases and 2 bases respectively, with 8 bases between them. Germline loops: CDR1 SGHTA, CDR2 FQGNSA. This CDR3 reads CASSLARRTYNEQFF. CDR3 DNA: TGTGCCAGCAGCTTAGCCAGGAGGACCTACAATGAGCAGTTCTTC.

The chain carries TRBV5-1 and TRBJ2-5; 9 bases match TRBD1. Germline CDR1 and CDR2: SGHRS and YFSETQ. The CDR3 spans 15 residues. The V segment lost 6 bases and the J segment 1 base; nucleotides outside the gene matches: 7. The CDR3 loop reads CASTPTGGPQETQYF. CDR3 sequence (DNA): TGCGCCAGCACACCAACAGGGGGCCCCCAAGAGACCCAGTACTTC.

This sequence joins TRBV7-2 and TRBJ2-5, with 13 bases identical to TRBD2. The CDR3 totals 15 residues. Trimming took 5 bases from V and 4 from J; bases not matched to a gene: 4. In germline, CDR1 is SGHTA, CDR2 FQGNSA. In nucleotides, the CDR3 is TGTGCCAGCAGCCAACGACTAGCGGGGGGAGAGACCCAGTACTTC. It translates to CASSQRLAGGETQYF.

The chain recombines TRBV29-1 with TRBJ2-7, with 10 bases aligning to TRBD2. The CDR3 has 12 residues. V shed 7 bases, J shed 3 bases, and the junction held 3 bases outside the gene matches. The germline CDR1 and CDR2 sequences are SQVTM and ANQGSEA. CDR3 in DNA: TGCAGCGCCCTAGCGGGAGTCTACGAGCAGTACTTC. It specifies CSALAGVYEQYF.

The rearrangement joins TRBV7-3 to TRBJ2-3, with D maybe TRBD2 (5 bases). V was shortened by 5 bases and J by 3 bases, with 12 bases between the two germline ends. The CDR3 loop spans 14 amino acids. Germline V lookup: CDR1 SGHTA, CDR2 FQGTGA. CDR3 sequence: CASSVGRETDTQYF. Written as DNA, the CDR3 is TGTGCCAGCAGCGTAGGAAGGGAGACAGATACGCAGTATTTT.